This T cell receptor beta chain was found in a study of T cell changes during pregnancy in multiple sclerosis. The CDR3 runs 15 residues. V dropped 4 bases and J dropped 7 bases, with 17 bases sitting between them. CDR1 and CDR2 (germline): LNHDA, SQIVND (reference sequence). This clone is a singleton in its sample. This table comes from immunoSEQ multiplex PCR, and its TCRdb copy is limited to in-frame clones, with some not included. The repertoire holds tens of thousands of clones, approximately 86% seen once, with less than 1.2% in the top ten. This receptor was identified in a female donor in good health, enrolled as a control in a pregnancy study. Sequencing was performed on CD4+ T cells from peripheral blood mononuclear cells, taken in the first trimester of pregnancy. The chain joins TRBV19 to TRBJ1-5; perhaps TRBD1 as D (6 bases). This CDR3 reads CASSTRQAIDQPQHF. CDR3 coding DNA: TGTGCCAGTAGTACCCGACAGGCAATTGACCAGCCCCAGCATTTT.